What follows is one T cell receptor beta chain and its context. What this receptor recognizes is not known. No per-base quality is available; no much larger clone lies one base away. Library preparation used PCR. The instrument was an Illumina HiSeq 2500. TCR libraries were prepared with molecular barcoding, using unique molecular identifiers to normalize TCRbeta repertoire quantification. TCRdb ran its own pipeline on the public reads, namely fastp trimming at Q25 and MiXCR clone calling, and kept in-frame beta chains. Each CDR3 protein gets just one entry, which takes the most common genes and DNA from the rows behind it. Present in this sample are 90,000 to 130,000 distinct CDR3 sequences, roughly 6.1% of which were seen just once. The ten biggest clones cover 23% of the sample. This entry is derived from a study of T-cell reconstitution after alpha-beta-depleted transplantation in children (dated by TCRdb to 2015 to 2016). Some background on the complete study: Using TCR repertoire profiling, the study followed T-cell immune reconstitution in a quantitative way in children after TCRalphabeta/CD19-depleted allogeneic hematopoietic cell transplantation.

The study at large found these results: The apparently early recovery of alphabetaT-cell counts about two months after transplant reportedly depended on only several hundred rapidly expanded clones that came from non-depleted graft cells. The high TCRbeta diversity at day 60 in some patients was ascribed to recipient T cells and intrathymic progenitors that had survived conditioning. Hyperexpanded clone frequencies declined over subsequent months; after one year, T-cell counts and TCRbeta diversity were mostly attributed to newly produced T cells.

The germline ends are 18 bases apart after V is trimmed by 0 bases and J by 4 bases. CDR1 DFQATT and CDR2 SNEGSKA were looked up in the germline V gene (reference sequence). Including the terminal cysteine and phenylalanine, the CDR3 comprises 16 residues. Of all the DNA, just the CDR3 is kept, 48 bases in frame from base 1. This specimen's treatment or condition label, interpreted: allogeneic hematopoietic cell transplantation with graft depleted of TCRalphabeta T cells and CD19 B cells. TCRalphabeta/CD19-depleted allogeneic hematopoietic cell grafts were given to the transplant recipients, all of whom were children.

The chain joins TRBV20-1 to TRBJ1-2, with the D gene call left open. The TCR comes from a male patient aged 2 to 10 who had a stem cell transplant for acute lymphoblastic leukemia, so the T cells may come from the graft donor. Sample: PBMCs, mostly from graft donor cells, taken 360 days after TCRalphabeta/CD19-depleted stem cell transplant. The DNA sequence follows: TGCAGTGCTAGAGATGGTCTGGCAGGACGCCGCTATGGCTACACCTTC. Its amino acids are CSARDGLAGRRYGYTF.